Below are 4 T cell receptor beta chains sequenced from a single sample in a study of blood T cells in healthy people across ages. Primed by a sample-barcoded 5' primer and a J-beta primer mix, a second PCR proceeded for roughly 6 to 12 cycles. Using its own MiXCR run on the 5' RACE reads, TCRdb lists one record per CDR3 protein. This repertoire shows hundreds of thousands of distinct CDR3 sequences, 25% to 30% found once; its top ten account for 15% to 20%. Sequenced: blood. These receptors were collected from a woman older than 75 in good health.

Turning to this clonotype: The conserved closing phenylalanine or tryptophan is absent in this CDR3, likely reflecting a read error. The CDR3, as DNA: TGTGCCACCAGCGGGGACAGGAATGGCTACACCTCC. Translated, it gives CATSGDRNGYTS. This chain connects TRBV15 to TRBJ1-2, with TRBD1 identical over 8 bases. Germline lookup yields CDR1 LNHNV and CDR2 YYDKDF (reference sequence). V lost 5 bases and J lost 6; bases outside the gene matches: 2. The CDR3 contains 12 residues.

This clonotype came up many times. The rearrangement uses TRBV6-1 and TRBJ1-2; D ambiguous. The CDR3 has 13 amino acids. From germline, CDR1 is MNHNS and CDR2 SASEGT. Trimming left V 6 bases short and J 6 bases short, with 14 bases between. The CDR3 loop reads CASRLTAGDGYTF. The CDR3 nucleotides read TGTGCCAGCAGACTCACAGCCGGGGATGGCTACACCTTC.

A remark on this clonotype: Mismatch with germline at one junction end may stem from a read error. The CDR3 reads CASSLERGQGTGAFF. The CDR3 DNA reads as TGCGCCAGCAGCCTGGAACGGGGGCAGGGGACTGGAGCTTTCTTT. The chain links TRBV5-1 to TRBJ1-1, with a weak D call TRBD1 (6 bases). The CDR3 is 15 amino acids. Germline assignment: CDR1 SGHRS and CDR2 YFSETQ. Full variable domain (rest looked up from reference TRBV5-1 and TRBJ1-1): KAGVTQTPRYLIKTRGQQVTLSCSPISGHRSVSWYQQTPGQGLQFLFEYFSETQRNKGNFPGRFSGRQFSNSRSEMNVSTLELGDSALYLCASSLERGQGTGAFFGQGTRLTVV.

This clonotype was detected many times. The rearrangement links TRBV28 to TRBJ2-7; perhaps TRBD2 as D (5 bases). The germline V and J ends were trimmed by 8 bases and 4 bases, with 18 bases remaining between them. This CDR3 region has 14 residues. The germline V gene has CDR1 MDHEN and CDR2 SYDVKM. The CDR3 DNA follows: TGTGCCAGCCGTAAGACGAGGGCTTCTTACGAGCAGTACTTC. This gives the protein CASRKTRASYEQYF.